The next 24 T cell receptor beta chains were all read from a single sample in a study of metastatic and nonmetastatic thyroid tumors. TCRdb re-processed the PCR reads through MiXCR. The sample shows under 6,000 clones, around 30% of them seen only once. Among the patients, none had received any treatment before thyroid surgery. Sequencing was done on a sample of adjacent normal tissue. All receptors derive from a female donor with papillary thyroid cancer or a benign thyroid nodule (not recorded which). Some clones in this sample may be carry-over from other donors' samples.

The V gene is TRBV7-2, the J gene TRBJ2-2; no reliable D call. The CDR3 sequence is 15 residues long. V shed 6 bases and J shed 5 bases, with 16 bases lying between them. Germline V gene data show CDR1 as SGHTA and CDR2 as FQGNSA. In nucleotides, the CDR3 is TGTGCCAGCAGTTTGGGCAGCTTAGGGACCGGGGAGCTGTTTTTT. Protein sequence: CASSLGSLGTGELFF.

V gene TRBV24-1 combines with J gene TRBJ2-2; perhaps TRBD1 as D (5 bases). Germline V gene sequence: CDR1 KGHDR, CDR2 SFDVKD. The germline V and J ends were trimmed by 0 bases and 3 bases, with 7 bases remaining between them. This CDR3 contains 15 residues. The CDR3 DNA follows: TGTGCCACCAGTGATTTGGTGACAGACACCGGGGAGCTGTTTTTT. Its protein product is CATSDLVTDTGELFF.

This clone was observed a handful of times. The chain recombines TRBV2 with TRBJ1-6; D not resolved. Germline V CDR1 and CDR2: SNHLY, FYNNEI. V was clipped by 7 bases and J by 6 bases, with 16 bases between them. The CDR3 runs to 15 residues. The CDR3 reads CASTGRTQVNSPLHF. Here the CDR3 DNA reads TGTGCCAGCACGGGCCGGACCCAAGTTAATTCACCCCTCCACTTT. The full variable domain, completed using reference TRBV2 and TRBJ1-6, is EPEVTQTPSHQVTQMGQEVILRCVPISNHLYFYWYRQILGQKVEFLVSFYNNEISEKSEIFDDQFSVERPDGSNFTLKIRSTKLEDSAMYFCASTGRTQVNSPLHFGNGTRLTVT.

This clone has only a few counts. Written as DNA, the CDR3 is TGTGCCAGCAGTCCGATCCTAGCGGGATCTGGGGCCAACGTCCTGACTTTC. Its translation is CASSPILAGSGANVLTF. The rearrangement links TRBV28 to TRBJ2-6, with TRBD2 matching over 9 bases. CDR3 length: 17 amino acids. Germline V lookup: CDR1 MDHEN, CDR2 SYDVKM. After removal of 5 bases from V and 1 base from J, the junction contained 6 bases not matched to a gene.

By proportion, this clone is medium-sized. The chain carries TRBV6-1 and TRBJ2-2, with TRBD1 matching 10 bases. The J segment lost 9 bases and the V segment lost 3 bases, leaving 7 bases of the junction unmatched. Germline CDR1 reads MNHNS; CDR2 reads SASEGT. The CDR3 totals 15 residues. This CDR3 is CASSEGQGYSWELFF. As DNA, the CDR3 is TGTGCCAGCAGTGAGGGACAGGGGTATAGTTGGGAGCTGTTTTTT.

The V gene is TRBV9, the J gene TRBJ2-2; no firm D call. There are 14 residues in the CDR3. Germline assignment: CDR1 SGDLS and CDR2 YYNGEE. Trimming left V 0 bases short and J 3 bases short, with 6 bases between. The CDR3 reads CASSVGEYTGELFF. DNA of the CDR3: TGTGCCAGCAGCGTAGGCGAATACACCGGGGAGCTGTTTTTT.

Remarks on this clone: The CDR3 ends on some other residue instead of the conserved phenylalanine or tryptophan, so this is likely a read error. The gene calls are TRBV28 and TRBJ2-7; D gene unclear. The CDR3 covers 13 residues. V was trimmed by 7 bases and J by 5 bases, leaving 15 bases between them. Germline V CDR1 and CDR2: MDHEN, SYDVKM. The CDR3 loop reads CASKFPRFHEQYY. The CDR3 DNA sequence: TGTGCCAGCAAGTTCCCCCGGTTCCACGAGCAGTACTAC.

The chain joins TRBV20-1 to TRBJ2-2; no clear D. CDR1 is DFQATT and CDR2 is SNEGSKA in the germline V gene (reference sequence). The CDR3 has 14 residues. V lost 0 bases and J lost 2, with 7 bases in between. The CDR3 bases are TGCAGTGCTAGAGATCCTACCAACACCGGGGAGCTGTTTTTT. Amino acid sequence: CSARDPTNTGELFF.

With regard to this clone: A much larger clone lies one base from this, so it may be a read error. The sample carries other DNA sequences with the same CDR3. The chain has TRBV23-1 and TRBJ2-7, with 9 bases identical to TRBD2. TRBV23-1 is recorded as an ORF, its role being uncertain. V shed 6 bases and J 4 bases; nucleotides not matched to a gene: 28. This CDR3 is built from 21 residues. The CDR3 loop reads CASRSKNSSGTVLINWYEQYF. CDR3 DNA: TGCGCCAGCAGGTCAAAAAATTCTAGCGGGACGGTCCTAATCAATTGGTACGAGCAGTACTTC.

This clone counts as large. V usage is TRBV6-2 or TRBV6-3 and J usage is TRBJ1-5, with D perhaps TRBD1 (6 bases). CDR1 is MNHEY, CDR2 SVGEGT, per germline. The germline V and J ends were trimmed by 1 base and 1 base, with 8 bases remaining between them. This CDR3 comprises 15 residues. CDR3 bases: TGTGCCAGCAGTTACTTGAGGGGGAGCAATCAGCCCCAGCATTTT. The encoded protein is CASSYLRGSNQPQHF.

The J gene is TRBJ2-1, the V gene TRBV20-1; TRBD2 agrees at 7 bases. This CDR3 has 15 amino acids. CDR1 is DFQATT and CDR2 is SNEGSKA in the germline V gene (reference sequence). Trimming cost V 3 bases and J 14 bases; bases outside gene matches: 19. CDR3 DNA sequence: TGCAGTGCTAGTAACGTTCTAGCGGCTGTACGGGAGAAGTTCTTC. This sequence encodes CSASNVLAAVREKFF.

This chain connects TRBV7-3 to TRBJ1-1; D gene unclear. CDR3 length: 14 residues. Germline loops: CDR1 SGHTA, CDR2 FQGTGA. Trimming removed 1 base from V and 3 bases from J, with 9 bases in between. This CDR3 reads CASSLMAYDTEAFF. The CDR3 DNA reads TGTGCCAGCAGCTTAATGGCGTACGACACTGAAGCTTTCTTT.

This clone was detected only a few times. The chain combines TRBV24-1 with TRBJ2-7, with 8 bases lining up with TRBD2. This CDR3 region has 16 residues. With 7 bases clipped from V and 1 base from J, the junction kept 11 bases outside the gene matches. Germline CDR1 and CDR2: KGHDR and SFDVKD. The CDR3 DNA is TGTGCCACCAGCCAAAAGAGCGGGGGAGGTTCCTACGAGCAGTACTTC. Amino acid sequence: CATSQKSGGGSYEQYF.

By share, this clone counts as large. The genes are TRBV6-2 or TRBV6-3 and TRBJ1-1, with a tentative D call TRBD1 (5 bases). Trimming left V 5 bases short and J 1 base short, with 11 bases between. Germline assignment: CDR1 MNHEY and CDR2 SVGEGT. The CDR3 totals 14 residues. CDR3 nucleotides: TGTGCCAGCAGTCCCTATACAGGGAACACTGAAGCTTTCTTT. Translating it yields CASSPYTGNTEAFF.

J is TRBJ1-4 and V is TRBV6-1; TRBD1 is a possible D gene (6 bases). The CDR3 sequence is 14 residues long. Germline V gene data show CDR1 as MNHNS and CDR2 as SASEGT. The V end was cut by 9 bases, the J end by 7 bases, with 18 bases between. This chain's CDR3 is CARRRQAWGEKLFF. CDR3 bases: TGTGCCAGGAGACGACAGGCGTGGGGTGAAAAACTGTTTTTT.

The V gene is TRBV19, the J gene TRBJ2-7; 7 nucleotides match TRBD2. The germline V gene has CDR1 LNHDA and CDR2 SQIVND (reference sequence). The CDR3 is made up of 14 amino acids. Unmatched junction bases numbered 10, after V lost 7 bases and J lost 4 bases. CDR3 residues: CASTQASGPYEQYF. Written as DNA, the CDR3 is TGTGCCAGTACTCAAGCTAGCGGCCCTTACGAGCAGTACTTC.

This clone was detected a few times. The V and J genes are TRBV6-2 or TRBV6-3 and TRBJ2-7, with D possibly being TRBD2 (6 bases). The CDR3 runs 16 residues. Trimming removed 0 bases at V and 3 bases at J, with 15 bases between. Germline CDR1 is MNHEY and CDR2 is SVGEGT. The CDR3 DNA follows: TGTGCCAGCAGTTACTCGATGCGGGACGGGGACTACGAGCAGTACTTC. Amino acid sequence: CASSYSMRDGDYEQYF.

This clone has only a few counts. This chain joins TRBV10-3 and TRBJ2-3, with D possibly matching TRBD1 (5 bases). CDR1 is ENHRY and CDR2 is SYGVKD in the germline V gene. This CDR3 region has 15 residues. Between the trimmed V and J ends, which lost 2 bases and 2 bases, there was a span of 11 bases. CDR3 sequence (DNA): TGTGCCATCAGTGAGGCGGACACCACCACAGATACGCAGTATTTT. This codes for CAISEADTTTDTQYF.

A note on this clone: Since no conserved phenylalanine or tryptophan closes the CDR3, a read error is the likely cause. No DNA is shown, since the ends of the CDR3 on it are uncertain; the CDR3 is the one TCRdb lists. The chain employs TRBV27 and TRBJ1-1. The CDR3 has 13 amino acids, counting both end residues. Germline CDR1 reads MNHEY; CDR2 reads SMNVEV (reference sequence). This chain's CDR3 is CASSLTDYTEALC.

In its sample, this clone is medium-sized. The chain combines TRBV11-1 with TRBJ2-3; 7 bases match TRBD1. CDR3 length equals 11 residues. V lost 8 bases, J lost 9 bases, and 5 bases stayed unmatched. CDR1 is SGHAT, CDR2 FQDESV, per germline (reference sequence). The CDR3: CASQKGATQYF. CDR3 coding DNA: TGTGCCAGCCAAAAGGGGGCAACGCAGTATTTT.

This clone is judged medium-sized (0.01 to 0.1%). This rearrangement joins TRBV15 to TRBJ1-1; D might be TRBD1 (5 bases). V shed 5 bases and J shed 4 bases, with 17 bases lying between them. CDR1 and CDR2 from the germline V gene are LNHNV and YYDKDF (reference sequence). The CDR3 totals 15 residues. This CDR3 reads CATSRREGLATEAFF. CDR3 bases: TGTGCCACCAGCCGCAGGGAGGGGTTAGCCACTGAAGCTTTCTTT.

CDR3 DNA sequence: TGTGCCAGCAGCTTCAGCGATACGCAGTATTTT. Encoded protein: CASSFSDTQYF. This chain uses TRBV7-9 with TRBJ2-3; D unclear. Germline V gives CDR1 SEHNR, CDR2 FQNEAQ (reference sequence). The CDR3 is 11 residues long. Trimming pared 3 bases from V and 6 bases from J, leaving 4 bases between.

The chain couples TRBV4-1 to TRBJ2-4; D might be TRBD2 (6 bases). The CDR3 contains 20 residues. CDR1 and CDR2 from the germline V gene are MGHRA and YSYEKL. The V end lost 4 bases, the J end lost 1 base, and 26 bases lay between the germline ends. For the CDR3, the DNA is TGCGCCAGCAGCCCAGAAAGGCTAGTCGGGCATGGGAGGGCCAAAAACATTCAGTACTTC. It is translated as CASSPERLVGHGRAKNIQYF.

This clone was counted a few times. The chain uses TRBV6-1 and TRBJ2-3; 10 bases align to TRBD1. Germline CDR1 and CDR2: MNHNS and SASEGT. V lost 6 bases and J lost 4; bases outside the gene matches: 7. The CDR3 length is 15 residues. CDR3 nucleotides: TGTGCCAGCAGCCTGACAGGGGGCAGCTCAGATACGCAGTATTTT. Amino acid sequence: CASSLTGGSSDTQYF.